This TCR beta chain is from a study of OX40 agonist ivuxolimab in advanced cancers. The ends were cut back, 1 base at V and 5 bases at J, with 12 bases in the middle. The length of the CDR3 is 15 residues. Germline V gene data show CDR1 as MGHRA and CDR2 as YSYEKL. Libraries were prepared by immunoSEQ multiplex PCR; TCRdb keeps only in-frame clonotypes and omits some of them. This sample has 55,000 to 70,000 clones, with around four fifths found just once. This receptor was identified in an adult with an advanced solid tumor such as melanoma, head and neck, liver or kidney cancer. The chain joins TRBV4-1 to TRBJ2-1, with D possibly TRBD2 on 5 matching bases. The starting material was CD4+ or CD8+ T cells sorted from blood, obtained in a trial of the OX40 agonist ivuxolimab. The CDR3 sequence: CASSQASGLNNEQFF. The CDR3 DNA reads as TGCGCCAGCAGCCAAGCCTCCGGACTCAACAATGAGCAGTTCTTC.